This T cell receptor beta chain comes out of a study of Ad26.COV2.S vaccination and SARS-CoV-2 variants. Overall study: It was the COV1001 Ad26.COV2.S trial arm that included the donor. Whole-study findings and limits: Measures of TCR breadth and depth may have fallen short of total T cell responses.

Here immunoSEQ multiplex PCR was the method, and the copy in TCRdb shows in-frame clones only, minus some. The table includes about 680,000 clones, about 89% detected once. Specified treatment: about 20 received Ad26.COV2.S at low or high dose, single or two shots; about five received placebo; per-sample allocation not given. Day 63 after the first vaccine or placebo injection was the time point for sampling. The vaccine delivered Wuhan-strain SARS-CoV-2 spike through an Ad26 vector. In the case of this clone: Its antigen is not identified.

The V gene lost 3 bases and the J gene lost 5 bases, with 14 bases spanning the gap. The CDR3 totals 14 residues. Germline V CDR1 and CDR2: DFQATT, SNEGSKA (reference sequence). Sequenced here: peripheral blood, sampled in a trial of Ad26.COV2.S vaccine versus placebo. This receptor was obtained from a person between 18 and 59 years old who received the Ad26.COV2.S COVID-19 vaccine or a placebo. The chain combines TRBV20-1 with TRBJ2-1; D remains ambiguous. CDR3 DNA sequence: TGCAGTGCTAGTACTCCTTTAAGCCACAATGAGCAGTTCTTC. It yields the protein CSASTPLSHNEQFF.